The source of this T cell receptor (beta chain) is a study of early T cells in non-severe SARS-CoV-2 infection. Individual cDNA molecules were tagged with unique molecular identifiers, the study reported. A single record per CDR3 protein comes from TCRdb applying MiXCR to the 5' RACE reads. The sample has some 85,000 distinct CDR3 sequences; roughly 15% are singletons. This TCR was sampled from an adult who was a healthcare worker with PCR-confirmed SARS-CoV-2 infection or an uninfected control (not recorded which). Specimen: whole blood.

CDR3 region: CASSLTSSGNTIYF. CDR3 in DNA: TGTGCCAGCAGTTTGACATCCTCTGGAAACACCATATATTTT. The chain employs TRBV12-3 or TRBV12-4 and TRBJ1-3; D gene ambiguous. The V end was cut by 3 bases, the J end by 0 bases, with 6 bases between. This CDR3 region has 14 residues.